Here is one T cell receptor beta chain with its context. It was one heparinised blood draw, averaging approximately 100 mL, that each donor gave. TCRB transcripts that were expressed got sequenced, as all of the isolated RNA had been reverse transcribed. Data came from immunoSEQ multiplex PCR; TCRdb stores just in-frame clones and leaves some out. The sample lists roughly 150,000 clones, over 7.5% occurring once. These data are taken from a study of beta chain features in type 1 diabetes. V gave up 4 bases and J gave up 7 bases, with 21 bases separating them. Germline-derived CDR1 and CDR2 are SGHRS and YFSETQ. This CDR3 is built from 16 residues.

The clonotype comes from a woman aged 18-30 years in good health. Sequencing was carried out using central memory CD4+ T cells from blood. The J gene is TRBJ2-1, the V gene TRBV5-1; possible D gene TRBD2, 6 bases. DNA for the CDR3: TGCGCCAGCAGCCCTGCTGGCGGGGCCATTGGGAATGAGCAGTTCTTC. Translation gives CASSPAGGAIGNEQFF.